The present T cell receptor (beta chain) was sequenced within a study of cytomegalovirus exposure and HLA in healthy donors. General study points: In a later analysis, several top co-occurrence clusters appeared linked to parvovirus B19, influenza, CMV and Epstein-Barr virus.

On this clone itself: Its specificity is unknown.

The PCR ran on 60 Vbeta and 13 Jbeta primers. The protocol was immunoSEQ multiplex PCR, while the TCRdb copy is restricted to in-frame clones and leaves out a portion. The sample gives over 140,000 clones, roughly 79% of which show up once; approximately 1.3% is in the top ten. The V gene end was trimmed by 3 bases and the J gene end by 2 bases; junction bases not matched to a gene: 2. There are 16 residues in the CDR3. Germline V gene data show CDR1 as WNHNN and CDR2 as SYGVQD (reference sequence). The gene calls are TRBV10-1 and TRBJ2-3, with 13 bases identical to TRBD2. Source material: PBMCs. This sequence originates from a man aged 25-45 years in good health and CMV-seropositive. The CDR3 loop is CASSETSGGATDTQYF. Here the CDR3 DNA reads TGCGCCAGCAGTGAAACTAGCGGGGGGGCCACAGATACGCAGTATTTT.